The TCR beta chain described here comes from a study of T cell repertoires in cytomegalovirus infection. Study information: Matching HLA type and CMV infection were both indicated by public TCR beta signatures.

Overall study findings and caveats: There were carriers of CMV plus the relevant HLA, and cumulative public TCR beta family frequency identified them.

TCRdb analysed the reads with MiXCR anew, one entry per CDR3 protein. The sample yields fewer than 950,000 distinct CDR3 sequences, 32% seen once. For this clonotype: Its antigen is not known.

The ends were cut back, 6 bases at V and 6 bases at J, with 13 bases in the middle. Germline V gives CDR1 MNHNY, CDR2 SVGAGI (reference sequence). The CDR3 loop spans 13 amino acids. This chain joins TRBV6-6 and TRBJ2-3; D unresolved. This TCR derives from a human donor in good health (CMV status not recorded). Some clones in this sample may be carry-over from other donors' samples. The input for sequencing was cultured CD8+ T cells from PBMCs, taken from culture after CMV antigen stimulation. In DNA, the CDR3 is TGTGCCAGCAGCGCGACCTATATCGATACGCAGTATTTT. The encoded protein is CASSATYIDTQYF.